The 19 T cell receptor beta chains below all came from one sample that was sequenced in a study of PD-1 blockade in classical Hodgkin lymphoma. The repertoire was sequenced with immunoSEQ multiplex PCR; TCRdb's copy has only in-frame clones and lacks some. The sample holds some 24,000 clones, around 80% seen once. Time point in this sample: cycle 4 day 1 (C4D1), after six to seven weeks of nivolumab. Following autologous stem cell transplantation, relapse occurred in every patient, and exposure to brentuximab vedotin varied. The material sequenced was peripheral blood mononuclear cells (PBMCs), taken before the fourth cycle of nivolumab. The receptor source for this set is a human donor with classical Hodgkin lymphoma.

V and J are TRBV4-1 and TRBJ2-5; 7 bases align to TRBD2. This CDR3 is built from 15 residues. The germline V gene encodes CDR1 MGHRA and CDR2 YSYEKL. J was trimmed by 5 bases and V by 1 base; bases with no gene match: 7. The CDR3 nucleotides read TGCGCCAGCAGCCAAGTTTCGCGGGAGAGCGAGACCCAGTACTTC. Translated: CASSQVSRESETQYF.

This chain uses TRBV30 with TRBJ2-3; 11 positions agree with TRBD2. CDR1 and CDR2 (germline): GTSNPN, SVGIG (reference sequence). The CDR3 is 16 amino acids. Losses at the gene ends were 2 bases for V and 4 bases for J; bases not matched to a gene: 8. CDR3 sequence (DNA): TGTGCCTGGAGTCTGAGACTAGCGGGAAATTCAGATACGCAGTATTTT. As protein: CAWSLRLAGNSDTQYF.

This clone was found once. This chain links TRBV10-3 with TRBJ2-7; weak D call: TRBD1 (5 bases). The V gene's germline CDR1 is ENHRY and CDR2 SYGVKD. This CDR3 has 15 amino acids. V shed 6 bases and J shed 5 bases, with 20 bases lying between them. The CDR3 coding sequence is TGTGCCATCAGAGACAGCCACGGTCAGTCCCACGAGCAGTACTTC. It specifies CAIRDSHGQSHEQYF.

CDR3: CASSWDSPNYGYTF. The DNA for the CDR3 is TGTGCCAGCAGCTGGGACAGTCCTAACTATGGCTACACCTTC. The chain recombines TRBV11-2 with TRBJ1-2; 7 bases fit TRBD1. Per the germline V gene, CDR1 is SGHAT and CDR2 is FQNNGV. CDR3 length: 14 residues. The V segment lost 4 bases and the J segment 0 bases; nucleotides outside the gene matches: 2.

The chain combines TRBV6-1 with TRBJ1-5; tentatively, D is TRBD1 (6 bases). The germline V gene has CDR1 MNHNS and CDR2 SASEGT. V was trimmed by 6 bases and J by 6 bases, leaving 15 bases between them. The CDR3 is 14 residues long. CDR3 nucleotide sequence: TGTGCCAGCAGACCCGGGGGGGCCGGTCAGCCCCAGCATTTT. It codes for CASRPGGAGQPQHF.

The chain uses TRBV30 and TRBJ1-2; D uncertain. CDR1 and CDR2 from the germline V gene are GTSNPN and SVGIG (reference sequence). This CDR3 has 13 amino acids. V lost 7 bases to trimming and J lost 3 bases, with 15 bases between them. CDR3 nucleotides: TGTGCCTTGGAGGACGCCGGGGACTATGGCTACACCTTC. It codes for CALEDAGDYGYTF.

This chain uses TRBV4-1 with TRBJ1-2, with D unresolved. Trimming left V 1 base short and J 4 bases short, with 13 bases between. The CDR3 sequence is 15 residues long. Germline assignment: CDR1 MGHRA and CDR2 YSYEKL. CDR3 coding DNA: TGCGCCAGCAGCCAAGGGCACGAATCTCCCTATGGCTACACCTTC. This translates into CASSQGHESPYGYTF.

This chain joins TRBV6-4 and TRBJ2-1, with 11 bases lining up with TRBD2. In germline, CDR1 is MRHNA, CDR2 SNTAGT. The length of the CDR3 is 15 residues. V was clipped by 4 bases and J by 5 bases; unmatched bases: 4. The CDR3 is CASSGLAGRNNEQFF. CDR3 bases: TGTGCCAGCAGTGGACTAGCGGGGAGGAACAATGAGCAGTTCTTC.

V is TRBV15 and J is TRBJ1-2; D is ambiguous. Germline V gene lookup returns CDR1 LNHNV and CDR2 YYDKDF (reference sequence). The CDR3 contains 13 residues. With 1 base removed from V and 3 bases from J, the gap between germline ends came to 6 bases. The CDR3 is CATSRGAHYGYTF. The CDR3 DNA sequence: TGTGCCACCAGCAGAGGGGCCCACTATGGCTACACCTTC.

The chain joins TRBV7-3 to TRBJ2-1; perhaps TRBD1 as D (5 bases). Per the germline V gene, CDR1 is SGHTA and CDR2 is FQGTGA. This CDR3 region has 13 residues. Trimming took 5 bases from V and 4 from J, leaving 9 bases between them. Here the CDR3 DNA reads TGTGCCAGCAGCCTCCAGGGATACAATGAGCAGTTCTTC. Translating it yields CASSLQGYNEQFF.

The gene calls are TRBV19 and TRBJ1-2; D perhaps matches TRBD1 (5 bases). CDR1 LNHDA and CDR2 SQIVND come from the germline V gene (reference sequence). V was cut by 8 bases and J by 9 bases, with 13 bases left in between. The CDR3 extends over 11 amino acids. For the CDR3, the DNA is TGTGCCAGTTCGGCTCGGGGGAGCTACACCTTC. Protein: CASSARGSYTF.

The CDR3 protein is CASSPPIGPTSYEQYF. The CDR3 DNA reads as TGTGCCAGCTCACCACCGATAGGGCCTACCTCCTACGAGCAGTACTTC. The V gene is TRBV18, the J gene TRBJ2-7; no clear D gene. Per germline, CDR1 KGHSH and CDR2 LQKENI. Trimming pared 0 bases from V and 0 bases from J, leaving 12 bases between. CDR3 length: 16 amino acids.

The V call is TRBV4-1, the J call TRBJ2-7; possibly TRBD2 for D (5 bases). The CDR3 spans 13 residues. V was pared by 0 bases and J by 7 bases, with 10 bases between. Germline CDR1 MGHRA, CDR2 YSYEKL. Here the CDR3 reads CASSQDGVREQYF. The DNA of the CDR3 is TGCGCCAGCAGCCAAGACGGGGTAAGGGAGCAGTACTTC.

This clone was detected only once. This chain joins TRBV9 and TRBJ1-2, with a tentative D call TRBD1 (5 bases). The CDR3 length is 14 residues. Germline V gene lookup returns CDR1 SGDLS and CDR2 YYNGEE. V dropped 4 bases and J dropped 1 base, with 11 bases sitting between them. CDR3 nucleotide sequence: TGTGCCAGCAGCACCCAGGGTTTTAACTATGGCTACACCTTC. Translation: CASSTQGFNYGYTF.

The chain uses TRBV5-1 and TRBJ2-3, with unresolved D. The CDR3 length is 15 residues. Between the trimmed V and J ends, which lost 2 bases and 2 bases, there was a span of 12 bases. CDR1 is SGHRS, CDR2 YFSETQ, per germline. CDR3 coding DNA: TGCGCCAGCAGCTTCACCAGGCGCCCCACAGATACGCAGTATTTT. It codes for CASSFTRRPTDTQYF.

The chain is built from TRBV9 and TRBJ2-3, with 9 nucleotides matching TRBD2. Unmatched junction bases numbered 2, after V lost 3 bases and J lost 0 bases. CDR1 and CDR2 from the germline V gene are SGDLS and YYNGEE. The CDR3 spans 15 residues. The CDR3 DNA is TGTGCCAGCAGCGCTAGCGGGATCAGCACAGATACGCAGTATTTT. The encoded protein is CASSASGISTDTQYF.

The DNA for the CDR3 is TGTGCCAGCTCACCGGAGAGGACAGGGATTCAGCCCCAGCATTTT. Translated, it gives CASSPERTGIQPQHF. This chain uses TRBV18 with TRBJ1-5; TRBD1 aligns across 8 bases. The V segment lost 3 bases and the J segment 6 bases; nucleotides outside the gene matches: 7. The length of the CDR3 is 15 residues. Per the germline V gene, CDR1 is KGHSH and CDR2 is LQKENI.

The chain has TRBV27 and TRBJ1-5, with TRBD1 as a possible D gene (6 bases). Germline CDR1 is MNHEY and CDR2 is SMNVEV (reference sequence). The CDR3 totals 15 residues. Trimming cost V 0 bases and J 5 bases, with 11 bases left between them. The CDR3 is CASSLSTGSHQPQHF. CDR3 DNA sequence: TGTGCCAGCAGTTTATCTACAGGGAGCCATCAGCCCCAGCATTTT.

V and J are TRBV6-5 and TRBJ1-1; D might be TRBD1 (5 bases). Trimming took 0 bases from V and 3 from J, leaving 14 bases between them. The CDR3 runs to 16 residues. Germline V CDR1 and CDR2: MNHEY, SVGAGI. CDR3 amino acids: CASSYSIRGGDTEAFF. In DNA form, the CDR3 reads TGTGCCAGCAGTTACTCGATTAGGGGCGGAGACACTGAAGCTTTCTTT.